These T cell receptor beta chains were read from a single sample in a study of Ad26.COV2.S vaccination and SARS-CoV-2 variants. Only in-frame clones appear in the TCRdb table, and some are missing; sequencing was by immunoSEQ multiplex PCR. The repertoire holds some 290,000 clones, with about 86% as singletons. This specimen was peripheral blood, taken in a trial of Ad26.COV2.S vaccine versus placebo. These receptors all come from a person between 18 and 60 years old who received the Ad26.COV2.S COVID-19 vaccine or a placebo. The CDR3 runs from the conserved cysteine through the conserved F or W. D genes are given only for firm matches. Where a row states a size, it is once, few, many or the class of an expanded clone; other rows omit it.

J gene: TRBJ1-5
V gene: TRBV5-1
clone size: -
D gene: TRBD1
CDR3 DNA: TGCGCCAGCAGCCCGACAGGGCCCAATCAGCCCCAGCATTTT
CDR3 protein: CASSPTGPNQPQHF

J gene: TRBJ2-2
V gene: TRBV3-1/TRBV3-2
clone size: -
D gene: -
CDR3 DNA: TGTGCCAGCAGCCAACTTAAGACCGGGGAGCTGTTTTTT
CDR3 protein: CASSQLKTGELFF

J gene: TRBJ2-2
V gene: TRBV9
clone size: -
D gene: -
CDR3 DNA: TGTGCCAGCAGCCTCTATGCCTCCACCGGGGAGCTGTTTTTT
CDR3 protein: CASSLYASTGELFF

J gene: TRBJ2-1
V gene: TRBV30
clone size: -
D gene: -
CDR3 DNA: TGTGCCGGGAAGGGGGGACAGTTTCGCGACAGGTTCTTC
CDR3 protein: CAGKGGQFRDRFF

J gene: TRBJ2-3
V gene: TRBV9
clone size: -
D gene: TRBD2
CDR3 DNA: TGTGCCAGCAGCGGCCCCGGGACTAGCGGGGTAATTCGCACAGATACGCAGTATTTT
CDR3 protein: CASSGPGTSGVIRTDTQYF

J gene: TRBJ2-5
V gene: TRBV7-6
clone size: -
D gene: -
CDR3 DNA: TGTGCCAGCAGCATTTCGACAGAGTTCCAAGAGACCCAGTACTTC
CDR3 protein: CASSISTEFQETQYF

J gene: TRBJ1-2
V gene: TRBV19
clone size: -
D gene: TRBD1
CDR3 DNA: TGTGCCAGTAGTACCAGACAGTCCAGGGGGTATGGCTACACCTTC
CDR3 protein: CASSTRQSRGYGYTF

J gene: TRBJ2-5
V gene: TRBV7-6
clone size: -
D gene: -
CDR3 DNA: TGTGCCAGCAGCTTAGTAAATGCCAGGGAAGAGACCCAGTACTTC
CDR3 protein: CASSLVNAREETQYF

J gene: TRBJ2-2
V gene: TRBV6-4
clone size: -
D gene: -
CDR3 DNA: TGTGCCAGCAGTGCGACAGGAGCGAACACCGGGGAGCTGTTTTTT
CDR3 protein: CASSATGANTGELFF

J gene: TRBJ1-1
V gene: TRBV7-2
clone size: -
D gene: -
CDR3 DNA: TGTGCCAGCAGCTTAGATTCCACGGTTACTGAAGCTTTCTTT
CDR3 protein: CASSLDSTVTEAFF

J gene: TRBJ1-2
V gene: TRBV30
clone size: -
D gene: -
CDR3 DNA: TGTGCCTGGAGTGTCCGGCGGGGCTACACCTTC
CDR3 protein: CAWSVRRGYTF

J gene: TRBJ1-1
V gene: TRBV6-6
clone size: -
D gene: -
CDR3 DNA: TGTGCCAGCAGTTCGCGAAATCCTGGCACTGAAGCTTTCTTT
CDR3 protein: CASSSRNPGTEAFF

J gene: TRBJ2-5
V gene: TRBV7-9
clone size: -
D gene: -
CDR3 DNA: TGTGCCAGCAGCTTACGGACGGGCGAGTGGACCCAGTACTTC
CDR3 protein: CASSLRTGEWTQYF

J gene: TRBJ1-4
V gene: TRBV18
clone size: -
D gene: -
CDR3 DNA: TGTGCCAGCTCACCTAGTCGGGAAAATGAAAAACTGTTTTTT
CDR3 protein: CASSPSRENEKLFF

J gene: TRBJ1-1
V gene: TRBV7-3
clone size: -
D gene: -
CDR3 DNA: TGTGCCAGCAGCTTAGTTCGGGACACTGAAGCTTTCTTT
CDR3 protein: CASSLVRDTEAFF

J gene: TRBJ2-2
V gene: TRBV4-2
clone size: -
D gene: -
CDR3 DNA: TGTGCCAGCAGCCATCAATCCCAGTCCTCCACCGGGGAGCTGTTTTTT
CDR3 protein: CASSHQSQSSTGELFF

J gene: TRBJ1-5
V gene: TRBV5-1
clone size: -
D gene: TRBD1
CDR3 DNA: TGCGCCAGCAGCTTGGATGGACAGGGGGCTTATCAGCCCCAGCATTTT
CDR3 protein: CASSLDGQGAYQPQHF

J gene: TRBJ2-7
V gene: TRBV10-2
clone size: -
D gene: TRBD1
CDR3 DNA: TGCGCCAGCAGTCCGGGACAGGTGAACTACGAGCAGTACTTC
CDR3 protein: CASSPGQVNYEQYF

J gene: TRBJ1-1
V gene: TRBV10-3
clone size: -
D gene: -
CDR3 DNA: TGTGCCATCAGTCCCCGTATTAACACTGAAGCTTTCTTT
CDR3 protein: CAISPRINTEAFF

J gene: TRBJ1-2
V gene: TRBV6-5
clone size: -
D gene: -
CDR3 DNA: TGTGCCAGCAGTTCATCCGGGAAAGGGGGAGGCTACACCTTC
CDR3 protein: CASSSSGKGGGYTF

J gene: TRBJ1-5
V gene: TRBV6-5
clone size: -
D gene: -
CDR3 DNA: TGTGCCAGCAGTTACTCGCGGGGGAATCAGCCCCAGCATTTT
CDR3 protein: CASSYSRGNQPQHF

J gene: TRBJ2-3
V gene: TRBV19
clone size: -
D gene: -
CDR3 DNA: TGTGCCAGTATCGATGGGGGGGCCGGGTCAGATACGCAGTATTTT
CDR3 protein: CASIDGGAGSDTQYF

J gene: TRBJ1-3
V gene: TRBV19
clone size: -
D gene: -
CDR3 DNA: TGTGCCAGTAGTGTTGAGTTGGCTGGAAACACCATATATTTT
CDR3 protein: CASSVELAGNTIYF

J gene: TRBJ2-7
V gene: TRBV3-1/TRBV3-2
clone size: -
D gene: -
CDR3 DNA: TGTGCCAGCAGCCAAGGGTTGGCGGGTCCCTACGAGCAGTACTTC
CDR3 protein: CASSQGLAGPYEQYF

J gene: TRBJ2-1
V gene: TRBV20-1
clone size: -
D gene: -
CDR3 DNA: TGCAGTGCTAGTACGGGAGACCTGTACAATGAGCAGTTCTTC
CDR3 protein: CSASTGDLYNEQFF

J gene: TRBJ2-1
V gene: TRBV7-9
clone size: -
D gene: -
CDR3 DNA: TGTGCCAGCAGCTTAGTTACGAAGAGCTCCTACAATGAGCAGTTCTTC
CDR3 protein: CASSLVTKSSYNEQFF

J gene: TRBJ2-7
V gene: TRBV30
clone size: few
D gene: -
CDR3 DNA: TGTGCCTGGAGTCCTTACTGGGGCTCCTACGAGCAGTACTTC
CDR3 protein: CAWSPYWGSYEQYF

J gene: TRBJ1-5
V gene: TRBV30
clone size: -
D gene: -
CDR3 DNA: TGTGCCTGGAGTGGGTCTGGGATGAATCAGCCCCAGCATTTT
CDR3 protein: CAWSGSGMNQPQHF

J gene: TRBJ1-2
V gene: TRBV6-5
clone size: -
D gene: -
CDR3 DNA: TGTGCCAGCAGTTCCACCCTTGGGGGGGGCTACACCTTC
CDR3 protein: CASSSTLGGGYTF

J gene: TRBJ2-1
V gene: TRBV10-3
clone size: -
D gene: TRBD2
CDR3 DNA: TGTGCCATCAGTGAGTCGATACGGGGGGGCCGGTTGGGTGAGCAGTTCTTC
CDR3 protein: CAISESIRGGRLGEQFF

J gene: TRBJ1-1
V gene: TRBV11-2
clone size: -
D gene: -
CDR3 DNA: TGTGCCAGCAGCTTAAAGGGGGGAGCTTTCTTT
CDR3 protein: CASSLKGGAFF

J gene: TRBJ2-2
V gene: TRBV6-6
clone size: -
D gene: -
CDR3 DNA: TGTGCCAGCGTTAACGGTGGGGGGGCAGGCACCGGGGAGCTGTTTTTT
CDR3 protein: CASVNGGGAGTGELFF

J gene: TRBJ2-3
V gene: TRBV7-9
clone size: -
D gene: -
CDR3 DNA: TGTGCCGGCGCCATATATGGCACAGATACGCAGTATTTT
CDR3 protein: CAGAIYGTDTQYF

J gene: TRBJ2-5
V gene: TRBV19
clone size: -
D gene: TRBD2
CDR3 DNA: TGTGCCAGTAGTATAGGTAGTCTAGCGGGGGCTCTAGAGACCCAGTACTTC
CDR3 protein: CASSIGSLAGALETQYF

J gene: TRBJ1-1
V gene: TRBV30
clone size: -
D gene: -
CDR3 DNA: TGTGCCTGGAGCGCGAAAAACACTGAAGCTTTCTTT
CDR3 protein: CAWSAKNTEAFF

J gene: TRBJ1-2
V gene: TRBV19
clone size: -
D gene: TRBD1
CDR3 DNA: TGTGCCAGTAGTACGGATAGCCGGACAGGCGACTATGGCTACACCTTC
CDR3 protein: CASSTDSRTGDYGYTF

J gene: TRBJ1-1
V gene: TRBV6-5
clone size: -
D gene: TRBD1
CDR3 DNA: TGTGCCAGCAGTTCCGGGACAGGGTTAAGAACTGAAGCTTTCTTT
CDR3 protein: CASSSGTGLRTEAFF